The entry below describes one T cell receptor (beta chain). Generated by immunoSEQ multiplex PCR, the TCRdb table keeps only in-frame clones and is missing some. The data contain 720,000 or so clones, approximately 83% of them singletons. This specimen comes from a study of shared T cell receptors in the human thymus. The CDR3 consists of 16 residues. Germline V lookup: CDR1 SGHAT, CDR2 FQNNGV. Trimming left V 5 bases short and J 1 base short, with 17 bases between. This sample was also put to use in a study of human thymus T cells. According to that study: Donation was from healthy Finnish infants who were having corrective surgery that addressed congenital heart defects. Thymus specimens were resections from corrective heart surgery. Apparent bias marked the V and J gene usage of thymic and blood repertoires.

The specimen sequenced was thymocytes. This sequence joins TRBV11-2 and TRBJ2-5, with D uncertain. The sequence derives from a girl less than two years old with a congenital heart defect. CDR3 protein: CASSPRFRHSQETQYF. As DNA, the CDR3 is TGTGCCAGCAGCCCCCGGTTCCGACACTCCCAAGAGACCCAGTACTTC.